The 18 T cell receptor beta chains below come from one sample, sequenced in a study of blood T cell repertoires in COVID-19. Data came from immunoSEQ multiplex PCR; TCRdb stores just in-frame clones and leaves some out. The sample records roughly 140,000 clones, around 76% being singletons. The specimen was peripheral blood. These receptor sequences come from a man between 60 and 75 years old with acute or convalescent COVID-19.

The chain is built from TRBV5-4 and TRBJ1-5, with D possibly being TRBD1 (5 bases). V was trimmed by 0 bases and J by 1 base, leaving 17 bases between them. Germline V gives CDR1 SGHNT, CDR2 YYREEE (reference sequence). This CDR3 is built from 18 residues. The CDR3 DNA reads as TGTGCCAGCAGCTTGGGGGGTCCGGCCCAGGGAAGCAATCAGCCCCAGCATTTT. Protein sequence: CASSLGGPAQGSNQPQHF.

This rearrangement joins TRBV7-9 to TRBJ2-4; weak D call: TRBD1 (5 bases). Germline assignment: CDR1 SEHNR and CDR2 FQNEAQ (reference sequence). This CDR3 is built from 13 residues. Deletions cut 5 bases from V and 4 bases from J, with 9 bases between. CDR3 residues: CASSQRQKNIQYF. The CDR3, as DNA: TGTGCCAGCAGCCAACGACAGAAAAACATTCAGTACTTC.

The chain joins TRBV6-1 to TRBJ1-5; possibly TRBD1 for D (5 bases). The V end was cut by 5 bases, the J end by 1 base, with 12 bases between. The length of the CDR3 is 15 residues. Germline CDR1 and CDR2: MNHNS and SASEGT. The CDR3 nucleotides read TGTGCCAGCAGTACACGGGGGGTAAGCAATCAGCCCCAGCATTTT. This sequence encodes CASSTRGVSNQPQHF.

The chain links TRBV5-1 to TRBJ1-1, with TRBD1 matching over 7 bases. Germline V gene sequence: CDR1 SGHRS, CDR2 YFSETQ. Trimming at V came to 2 bases and at J to 7 bases, leaving 5 bases not matched to a gene. The CDR3 is made up of 13 amino acids. The CDR3 region has the DNA TGCGCCAGCAGCTTTCAGGGGGATGGTGAAGCTTTCTTT. It codes for CASSFQGDGEAFF.

The chain couples TRBV7-6 to TRBJ1-4; no reliable D call. Germline values: CDR1 SGHVS, CDR2 FNYEAQ. This CDR3 contains 16 residues. With 1 base removed from V and 3 bases from J, the gap between germline ends came to 12 bases. DNA for the CDR3: TGTGCCAGCAGCTTAGGTTACGGGGTACCTAATGAAAAACTGTTTTTT. As protein: CASSLGYGVPNEKLFF.

V is TRBV6-5 and J is TRBJ1-3; possible D gene TRBD1, 6 bases. The CDR3 has 13 residues. V was trimmed by 6 bases and J by 2 bases, leaving 8 bases between them. Germline CDR1 and CDR2: MNHEY and SVGAGI. CDR3 protein: CASRGTTGNTIYF. For the CDR3, the DNA is TGTGCCAGCAGGGGGACAACTGGAAACACCATATATTTT.

This clone was detected a few times. The V and J genes are TRBV11-2 and TRBJ1-2; tentatively, D is TRBD1 (5 bases). The CDR3 extends over 14 amino acids. Trimming stripped 3 bases from V and 0 bases from J, with 8 bases between. CDR1 and CDR2 from the germline V gene are SGHAT and FQNNGV. For the CDR3, the DNA is TGTGCCAGCAGCTTCGACAGTTCTAACTATGGCTACACCTTC. This sequence encodes CASSFDSSNYGYTF.

This clone appeared once. The CDR3 DNA is TGTGCCAGCAGCGTAGGACAGGGGCAGACCCAGTACTTC. As protein: CASSVGQGQTQYF. The V and J genes are TRBV9 and TRBJ2-5; the match to TRBD1 covers 8 bases. Trimming removed 0 bases from V and 6 bases from J; junction bases left unmatched: 1. Germline CDR1 reads SGDLS; CDR2 reads YYNGEE. The CDR3 runs 13 residues. The full variable domain, completed using reference TRBV9 and TRBJ2-5, is DSGVTQTPKHLITATGQRVTLRCSPRSGDLSVYWYQQSLDQGLQFLIQYYNGEERAKGNILERFSAQQFPDLHSELNLSSLELGDSALYFCASSVGQGQTQYFGPGTRLLVL.

J is TRBJ2-7 and V is TRBV4-1; D possibly corresponds to TRBD2 (5 bases). Trimming removed 2 bases at V and 2 bases at J, with 13 bases between. The germline V gene encodes CDR1 MGHRA and CDR2 YSYEKL. The CDR3 runs to 15 residues. The CDR3 coding sequence is TGCGCCAGCAGCCAAACTAGGGCGGATGCCTACGAGCAGTACTTC. Amino acids: CASSQTRADAYEQYF.

This chain connects TRBV2 to TRBJ1-2; 11 bases match TRBD1. Germline V gives CDR1 SNHLY, CDR2 FYNNEI. This CDR3 contains 15 residues. The J segment lost 5 bases and the V segment lost 7 bases, leaving 9 bases of the junction unmatched. The CDR3 sequence is CASNGQGALSYGYTF. In DNA form, the CDR3 reads TGTGCCAGCAACGGACAGGGGGCCCTTTCATATGGCTACACCTTC.

The CDR3 loop is CASNVPGQYTGELFF. The CDR3 nucleotides read TGCGCCAGCAATGTCCCGGGACAGTACACCGGGGAGCTGTTTTTT. This chain uses TRBV5-1 with TRBJ2-2; 7 positions match TRBD1. CDR3 length: 15 residues. After removal of 6 bases from V and 3 bases from J, the junction contained 8 bases not matched to a gene. Looked up from germline, CDR1 is SGHRS and CDR2 is YFSETQ.

This clone was seen ten or more times. This chain joins TRBV11-3 and TRBJ2-7; TRBD2 matches 7 bases. J lost 6 bases, V lost 5 bases, and 7 bases had no gene match. Per the germline V gene, CDR1 is SGHNT and CDR2 is YENEEA. This CDR3 has 13 amino acids. The CDR3 DNA reads TGTGCCAGCAGCGCCGAGTGGGGGGGCGAGCAGTACTTC. This codes for CASSAEWGGEQYF.

A few counts support this clone. The rearrangement joins TRBV9 to TRBJ2-1, with a weak D call TRBD1 (6 bases). This CDR3 has 16 amino acids. In germline, CDR1 is SGDLS, CDR2 YYNGEE. Trimming shortened V by 4 bases and J by 2 bases, and 16 bases separated the two germline ends. The CDR3 protein is CASSPRRDKPYNEQFF. CDR3 nucleotides: TGTGCCAGCAGCCCCCGACGGGACAAACCCTACAATGAGCAGTTCTTC.

This clone was detected only once. The V gene is TRBV5-1, the J gene TRBJ2-7; D ambiguous. There are 14 residues in the CDR3. V was trimmed by 0 bases and J by 2 bases, leaving 9 bases between them. The germline gives CDR1 SGHRS, CDR2 YFSETQ. The CDR3 spells CASSLVTDPYEQYF. The CDR3 nucleotides read TGCGCCAGCAGCTTGGTTACAGACCCCTACGAGCAGTACTTC.

The rearrangement joins TRBV5-1 to TRBJ1-4, with a weak D call TRBD1 (6 bases). V lost 3 bases and J 0 bases, leaving 9 bases between the germline ends. Germline loops: CDR1 SGHRS, CDR2 YFSETQ. This CDR3 region has 15 residues. CDR3 DNA: TGCGCCAGCAGCTCGACAGGCGCAACTAATGAAAAACTGTTTTTT. As protein: CASSSTGATNEKLFF.

The chain uses TRBV28 and TRBJ1-5; D is uncertain. Germline V gives CDR1 MDHEN, CDR2 SYDVKM. This CDR3 region has 15 residues. Trimming removed 3 bases at V and 0 bases at J, with 9 bases between. In DNA, the CDR3 is TGTGCCAGCAGTTTGGATAGCTTTAGCAATCAGCCCCAGCATTTT. Amino acid sequence: CASSLDSFSNQPQHF.

V usage is TRBV6-5 and J usage is TRBJ1-1; D call uncertain. Trimming removed 4 bases from V and 4 bases from J, with 10 bases in between. There are 13 residues in the CDR3. The germline CDR1 and CDR2 sequences are MNHEY and SVGAGI. The DNA of the CDR3 is TGTGCCAGCAGTTCTTACAGCCGCACTGAAGCTTTCTTT. This encodes CASSSYSRTEAFF.

The chain joins TRBV30 to TRBJ1-6; TRBD1 is a possible D gene (5 bases). Trimming cost V 0 bases and J 6 bases, with 9 bases left between them. This CDR3 has 14 amino acids. Per germline, CDR1 GTSNPN and CDR2 SVGIG (reference sequence). The CDR3 nucleotides are TGTGCCTGGAGTGTCGCGGGGGTTAATTCACCCCTCCACTTT. As protein: CAWSVAGVNSPLHF.